The 3 T cell receptor beta chains listed next were all sequenced from one sample in a study of tumor-infiltrating lymphocytes in primary liver carcinoma. A primer matching the constant region was used to make TCR beta cDNA from approximately 520 ng of total RNA. Amplification in three nested multiplex PCR rounds with slightly modified ARM-PCR gave rise to TCR beta libraries. TRBV1-TRBV30 forward primers and a C-beta reverse primer were used in the first two PCR rounds, which each ran for approximately 11 cycles. A single record per CDR3 protein comes from TCRdb applying MiXCR to the multiplex PCR reads. The sample has fewer than 250,000 distinct CDR3 sequences; around three fifths are singletons. Out of unsorted whole blood came the blood RNA, and germline DNA was extracted as well. The sequencing sample was made of peripheral blood. These TCRs come from a woman aged 55-69 years with primary liver carcinoma and hepatitis B virus infection.

This clonotype was detected only once. A much larger clone lies a single base off, so this may be a read error. The V and J genes are TRBV6-6 and TRBJ2-6; possible D gene TRBD2, 5 bases. Germline values: CDR1 MNHNY, CDR2 SVGAGI (reference sequence). CDR3 length: 15 amino acids. The CDR3 spells CASFMERAGTNVLTF. The DNA for the CDR3 is TGTGCCAGCTTCATGGAGAGGGCTGGGACCAACGTCCTGACTTTC.

The J gene is TRBJ2-3, the V gene TRBV6-1; the match to TRBD2 covers 8 bases. CDR1 and CDR2 (germline): MNHNS, SASEGT. With V trimmed by 10 bases and J by 5 bases, 17 bases remained unmatched. CDR3 length: 16 amino acids. CDR3 sequence (DNA): TGTGCCACCAACCTCTTTATTAGCGGGATGGTAGATACGCAGTATTTT. Its protein is CATNLFISGMVDTQYF.

This clonotype was observed at least ten times. The genes are TRBV4-1 and TRBJ2-1; TRBD1 might be the D (6 bases). CDR1 is MGHRA and CDR2 is YSYEKL in the germline V gene. The CDR3 is 17 residues long. Trimming removed 0 bases from V and 0 bases from J, with 12 bases in between. The CDR3 loop reads CASSQDLGRGSYNEQFF. The CDR3 DNA is TGCGCCAGCAGCCAAGATTTGGGCAGGGGCTCCTACAATGAGCAGTTCTTC.